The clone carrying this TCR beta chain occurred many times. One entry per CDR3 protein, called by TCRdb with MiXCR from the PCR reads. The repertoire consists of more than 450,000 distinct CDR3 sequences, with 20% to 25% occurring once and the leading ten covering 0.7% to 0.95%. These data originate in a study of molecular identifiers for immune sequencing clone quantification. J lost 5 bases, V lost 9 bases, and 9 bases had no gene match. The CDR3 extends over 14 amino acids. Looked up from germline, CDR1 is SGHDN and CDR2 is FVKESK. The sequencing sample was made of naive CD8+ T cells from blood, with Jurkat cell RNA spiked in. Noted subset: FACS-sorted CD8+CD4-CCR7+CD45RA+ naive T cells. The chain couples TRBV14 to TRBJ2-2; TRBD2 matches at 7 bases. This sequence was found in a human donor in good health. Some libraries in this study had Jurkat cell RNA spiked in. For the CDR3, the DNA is TGTGCCAGTTACGCTAGCGGCGGAACCGGGGAGCTGTTTTTT. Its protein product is CASYASGGTGELFF.